This TCR beta chain was retrieved from a study of blood T cell repertoires in COVID-19. For the study at large: T cells, B-cell-depleted T cells, or PBMCs provided the cDNA or gDNA that served as material.

Original processing notes: How many nucleated cells were present was estimated from reference gene primer amplification. TCRdb's table, derived via immunoSEQ multiplex PCR, lists solely in-frame clones and lacks some. D and trimming come from the DNA, and the V and J calls and clone size come from that table. There are about 80,000 clones in the sample; approximately 84% occur only once, and around 13% lies in the top ten. V shed 2 bases, J shed 2 bases, and the junction held 6 bases outside the gene matches. CDR3 size: 15 residues. Germline assignment: CDR1 SGHTA and CDR2 FQGTGA. This sequence joins TRBV7-3 and TRBJ2-7; TRBD1 matches at 7 bases. The sample was peripheral blood. The receptor comes from a human donor in a cohort sampled during active COVID-19. CDR3 coding DNA: TGTGCCAGCAGCTTATGGGACAGATACACCTACGAGCAGTACTTC. Its protein product is CASSLWDRYTYEQYF.